This T cell receptor beta chain was observed in a study of blood T cell repertoires in COVID-19. The wider study: Samples came from the United States, Italy and Spain, spanning acute and convalescent COVID-19. Sample material is recorded as cDNA or gDNA derived from T cells, B-cell-depleted T cells, or PBMCs.

Seattle enrolled patients during active infection and tracked them longitudinally. In germline, CDR1 is ENHRY, CDR2 SYGVKD. The CDR3 is made up of 16 amino acids. Trimming removed 3 bases from V and 5 bases from J, with 16 bases in between. Here immunoSEQ multiplex PCR was the method, and the copy in TCRdb shows in-frame clones only, minus some. The repertoire holds 150,000 or so clones, with roughly 90% as singletons. The gene calls are TRBV10-3 and TRBJ1-4; D is unclear. Sequenced: peripheral blood. The sequence came from a man aged 25 to 40 with COVID-19, enrolled during active disease. Here the CDR3 reads CAISDPKAGLNEKLFF. As DNA, the CDR3 is TGTGCCATCAGTGACCCGAAAGCGGGGTTAAATGAAAAACTGTTTTTT.